A single sample is the source of the 16 T cell receptor beta chains below, sequenced in a study of regulatory T cells in long-lasting Graves disease. Building the TCR beta libraries relied on iRepertoire HTBI primers, and CDR3 regions underwent Arm-PCR. In TCRdb, the multiplex PCR reads were re-called with MiXCR into one record per CDR3 protein. Of roughly 520,000 distinct CDR3 sequences listed, around 12% are singletons. Documented time point: newly diagnosed GD, antithyroid drugs for less than 3 months. The authors made the TCR library using RNA they extracted from PBMCs. A further study also used this sample, focusing on T cells in Graves' hyperthyroidism and ophthalmopathy.

The sample in question was peripheral blood mononuclear cells (PBMCs), obtained at new diagnosis, from a patient treated with antithyroid drugs. These receptors all stem from a woman younger than 45 with Graves disease.

This chain links TRBV2 with TRBJ2-1; no clear D. Germline lookup yields CDR1 SNHLY and CDR2 FYNNEI. There are 18 residues in the CDR3. V was clipped by 6 bases and J by 5 bases, with 26 bases between them. The CDR3 is CASSLMGSLNIGHNEQFF. The CDR3 DNA reads as TGTGCCAGCAGCCTCATGGGCAGCCTGAACATCGGCCACAATGAGCAGTTCTTC.

This clonotype was counted at least ten times. This rearrangement joins TRBV9 to TRBJ1-3; D uncertain. The CDR3 contains 15 residues. Germline V gene lookup returns CDR1 SGDLS and CDR2 YYNGEE. V lost 0 bases and J 0 bases, leaving 7 bases between the germline ends. CDR3 amino acids: CASSVGGISGNTIYF. The CDR3, as DNA: TGTGCCAGCAGCGTAGGAGGCATCTCTGGAAACACCATATATTTT.

This chain joins TRBV7-9 and TRBJ2-1; 13 bases agree with TRBD2. This CDR3 has 16 amino acids. The V and J ends lost 5 bases and 5 bases, in that order; junction bases with no gene match: 6. The germline gives CDR1 SEHNR, CDR2 FQNEAQ (reference sequence). The CDR3 DNA follows: TGTGCCAGCAGCCCGGGGACTAGCGGGACCAACAATGAGCAGTTCTTC. This encodes CASSPGTSGTNNEQFF.

This clonotype was counted at least ten times. V usage is TRBV19 and J usage is TRBJ1-2; no definite D call. There are 13 residues in the CDR3. V lost 6 bases and J 0 bases, leaving 8 bases between the germline ends. CDR1 is LNHDA, CDR2 SQIVND, per germline (reference sequence). The CDR3 region has the DNA TGTGCCAGTAGGGCGATGACTAACTATGGCTACACCTTC. Its translation: CASRAMTNYGYTF.

This rearrangement joins TRBV30 to TRBJ1-2, with a weak D call TRBD1 (5 bases). The CDR3 has 14 amino acids. Deletions cut 2 bases from V and 2 bases from J, with 12 bases between. CDR1 and CDR2 from the germline V gene are GTSNPN and SVGIG (reference sequence). The CDR3 here is CAWSRGWGNYGYTF. CDR3 sequence (DNA): TGTGCCTGGAGTCGGGGCTGGGGAAACTATGGCTACACCTTC.

This clonotype was observed at least ten times. The chain joins TRBV18 to TRBJ1-1, with 7 bases identical to TRBD1. V shed 0 bases, J shed 11 bases, and the junction held 12 bases outside the gene matches. The CDR3 runs to 15 residues. Germline V gives CDR1 KGHSH, CDR2 LQKENI. CDR3 coding DNA: TGTGCCAGCTCACCACCGGGACAGTGGGATCTTGGGGCTTTCTTT. Protein sequence: CASSPPGQWDLGAFF.

Concerning this clonotype itself: This may be a read error: a much more frequent sequence differs by one nucleotide. The rearrangement links TRBV11-2 to TRBJ2-1; D uncertain. CDR3 length: 17 amino acids. The germline V and J ends were trimmed by 6 bases and 7 bases, with 25 bases remaining between them. The V gene's germline CDR1 is SGHAT and CDR2 FQNNGV. The CDR3 coding sequence is TGTGCCAGCAGTTACCAACCCCAAATCCCTCACCCGAATGAGCAGTTCTTC. Its protein is CASSYQPQIPHPNEQFF.

The chain recombines TRBV9 with TRBJ2-4; D not certain. The CDR3 spans 17 residues. CDR1 is SGDLS, CDR2 YYNGEE, per germline. V lost 4 bases to trimming and J lost 0 bases, with 17 bases between them. CDR3 DNA: TGTGCCAGCAGCCCGCTCACTGGGCCTATAGCCAAAAACATTCAGTACTTC. Its protein is CASSPLTGPIAKNIQYF.

This clonotype appeared a few times. The rearrangement links TRBV10-2 to TRBJ1-1; TRBD1 is a possible D gene (6 bases). The V end was cut by 10 bases, the J end by 7 bases, with 13 bases between. This CDR3 has 11 residues. From germline, CDR1 is WSHSY and CDR2 SAAADI. The DNA of the CDR3 is TGCGCCATCAAGGGGGGGGGTGAAGCTTTCTTT. This codes for CAIKGGGEAFF.

This clonotype showed up many times. The chain carries TRBV7-2 and TRBJ1-3; TRBD1 is a possible D gene (5 bases). CDR3 length equals 16 residues. Germline assignment: CDR1 SGHTA and CDR2 FQGNSA. The V gene lost 5 bases and the J gene lost 4 bases, with 18 bases spanning the gap. The CDR3 region has the DNA TGTGCCAGCAGCCCAGACTTGGGATCAGGGGGAAACACCATATATTTT. Residues: CASSPDLGSGGNTIYF.

Only a few counts were recorded for this clonotype. V is TRBV20-1 and J is TRBJ2-5, with 8 bases identical to TRBD1. V shed 6 bases, J shed 4 bases, and the junction held 7 bases outside the gene matches. CDR1 and CDR2 from the germline V gene are DFQATT and SNEGSKA (reference sequence). The CDR3 is 13 amino acids. The CDR3, as DNA: TGCAGTGCGGGCGACAGGGGAAGAGAGACCCAGTACTTC. It encodes CSAGDRGRETQYF.

This clonotype was seen at least ten times. The gene calls are TRBV2 and TRBJ1-5, with D possibly TRBD1 on 5 matching bases. Deletions cut 4 bases from V and 9 bases from J, with 13 bases between. The CDR3 is 13 amino acids. Germline V gene lookup returns CDR1 SNHLY and CDR2 FYNNEI. The CDR3 DNA reads TGTGCCAGCAGTGGGGACCTCCGGGGGCCCCAGCATTTT. This gives the protein CASSGDLRGPQHF.

This clonotype showed up just a few times. The chain combines TRBV3-1 with TRBJ2-1; 7 positions match TRBD1. The junction had 5 bases not matched to a gene; V was cut back by 4 bases and J by 2 bases. In germline, CDR1 is LGHDT, CDR2 YNNKEL (reference sequence). The CDR3 extends over 15 amino acids. The chain's CDR3 is CASSRNRGTYNEQFF. Here the CDR3 DNA reads TGTGCCAGCAGCCGGAACAGGGGTACCTACAATGAGCAGTTCTTC.

This clonotype has a count of ten or more. This rearrangement joins TRBV6-5 to TRBJ1-5; possibly TRBD1 for D (5 bases). Trimming removed 2 bases from V and 5 bases from J, with 10 bases in between. This CDR3 region has 14 residues. CDR1 and CDR2 (germline): MNHEY, SVGAGI. The DNA for the CDR3 is TGTGCCAGCAGTTACAGGGGTCGTGATCAGCCCCAGCATTTT. This codes for CASSYRGRDQPQHF.

This clonotype was counted many times. V usage is TRBV7-8 and J usage is TRBJ2-2; 7 bases map to TRBD2. The CDR3 runs 17 residues. Trimming removed 5 bases from V and 6 bases from J; junction bases left unmatched: 15. CDR1 and CDR2 from the germline V gene are SGHVS and FQNEAQ. The CDR3 spells CASSAQASGPRAGELFF. The CDR3 DNA follows: TGTGCCAGCAGCGCCCAAGCTAGCGGACCTAGGGCCGGGGAGCTGTTTTTT.

There are many counts of this clonotype. The chain carries TRBV5-1 and TRBJ2-1, with a possible D match to TRBD1 (6 bases). The CDR3 covers 16 residues. Trimming removed 4 bases from V and 10 bases from J, with 24 bases in between. CDR1 is SGHRS, CDR2 YFSETQ, per germline. The CDR3 coding sequence is TGCGCCAGCAGCCAGCAGACAGGAGGAACAATTTCGGAGCAGTTCTTC. This translates into CASSQQTGGTISEQFF.